The present T cell receptor beta chain was sequenced within a study of blood T cell repertoires in COVID-19. About the research overall: The United States, Italy and Spain supplied acute and convalescent COVID-19 samples. PBMCs, B-cell-depleted T cells, or T cells were the source of the cDNA or gDNA that made up the material.

Original processing methods: Reference gene primer amplification in the assay estimated nucleated cell counts. Assay: immunoSEQ multiplex PCR; the TCRdb copy retains only in-frame clones and omits some. V and J calls and clone size are those listed in that table; D and trimming were worked out from the DNA. The table has nearly 15,000 clones, around 88% seen once. The CDR3 is made up of 12 amino acids. Per germline, CDR1 SNHLY and CDR2 FYNNEI. Between the trimmed V and J ends, which lost 5 bases and 2 bases, there was a span of 7 bases. The chain recombines TRBV2 with TRBJ2-7, with D possibly being TRBD1 (5 bases). Sequences were obtained from peripheral blood. The sequence derives from a human donor in a cohort sampled during active COVID-19. This chain's CDR3 is CASSTGTYEQYF. CDR3 DNA sequence: TGTGCCAGCAGTACAGGAACCTACGAGCAGTACTTC.